Listed here are 26 T cell receptor beta chains from one sample, sequenced in a study of shared clonotypes between healthy human individuals. Naivety among CD8 cells was defined by CD45RO negativity and positive CCR7 selection, thereby excluding terminally differentiated effector memory CD45RA+ cells. Method: immunoSEQ multiplex PCR; TCRdb's copy keeps in-frame clones and lacks some. The sample shows 1.5 million to 2.5 million clones, 85% to 95% of them seen only once. Sequencing used naive CD8+ T cells sorted from blood. Receptors originate from a man aged 18 to 30 in good health.

The chain links TRBV7-9 to TRBJ2-7, with 7 bases aligning to TRBD1. V was clipped by 1 base and J by 5 bases; unmatched bases: 8. The CDR3 loop spans 15 amino acids. From germline, CDR1 is SEHNR and CDR2 FQNEAQ (reference sequence). The chain's CDR3 is CASSLDGTVMNEQYF. In DNA form, the CDR3 reads TGTGCCAGCAGCTTAGATGGGACAGTCATGAACGAGCAGTACTTC.

V is TRBV5-1 and J is TRBJ2-1; TRBD1 aligns across 10 bases. The CDR3 totals 16 residues. After removal of 5 bases from V and 6 bases from J, the junction contained 11 bases not matched to a gene. From germline, CDR1 is SGHRS and CDR2 YFSETQ. The CDR3 sequence: CASSWEDRGVVNEQFF. The CDR3 DNA reads as TGCGCCAGCAGTTGGGAGGACAGGGGGGTGGTCAATGAGCAGTTCTTC.

This chain links TRBV11-2 with TRBJ2-3, with D unclear. The CDR3 is made up of 15 amino acids. Trimming shortened V by 0 bases and J by 2 bases, and 9 bases separated the two germline ends. Germline CDR1 and CDR2: SGHAT and FQNNGV. CDR3 bases: TGTGCCAGCAGCTTAGATTGGTCTTACACAGATACGCAGTATTTT. This encodes CASSLDWSYTDTQYF.

The chain carries TRBV4-1 and TRBJ2-1; 11 bases line up with TRBD2. CDR1 is MGHRA and CDR2 is YSYEKL in the germline V gene. V was clipped by 2 bases and J by 4 bases; unmatched bases: 13. The CDR3 runs 19 residues. The CDR3 sequence is CASSQRVITSGGPYNEQFF. The CDR3 DNA reads as TGCGCCAGCAGCCAAAGAGTTATTACTAGCGGGGGTCCGTACAATGAGCAGTTCTTC.

With respect to this clone: Other DNA sequences of this sample code for an identical CDR3. The chain carries TRBV5-6 and TRBJ2-7, with TRBD1 matching 9 bases. With V trimmed by 4 bases and J by 1 base, 6 bases remained unmatched. The CDR3 consists of 15 residues. Germline CDR1 and CDR2: SGHDT and YYEEEE. The CDR3 sequence is CASSPGTGSSYEQYF. The CDR3 nucleotides are TGTGCCAGCAGCCCAGGGACAGGGTCTTCCTACGAGCAGTACTTC.

The DNA for the CDR3 is TGTGCCAGCAGCTTCGAGACAGGGAACTACGAGCAGTACTTC. Protein: CASSFETGNYEQYF. The rearrangement joins TRBV7-6 to TRBJ2-7, with 7 bases matching TRBD1. The CDR3 totals 14 residues. The V and J ends lost 3 bases and 3 bases, in that order; junction bases with no gene match: 5. Germline V gene data show CDR1 as SGHVS and CDR2 as FNYEAQ.

The chain couples TRBV5-6 to TRBJ2-7, with 7 bases lining up with TRBD1. J was trimmed by 3 bases and V by 3 bases; bases with no gene match: 9. From germline, CDR1 is SGHDT and CDR2 YYEEEE. CDR3 length: 15 amino acids. The CDR3 DNA follows: TGTGCCAGCAGCTACTGGCCGGGACAGATCTACGAGCAGTACTTC. Its protein product is CASSYWPGQIYEQYF. Complete variable domain (other parts from reference TRBV5-6 and TRBJ2-7): DAGVTQSPTHLIKTRGQQVTLRCSPKSGHDTVSWYQQALGQGPQFIFQYYEEEERQRGNFPDRFSGHQFPNYSSELNVNALLLGDSALYLCASSYWPGQIYEQYFGPGTRLTVT.

V is TRBV5-1 and J is TRBJ1-1; a weak D match, TRBD1 (6 bases). Germline V lookup: CDR1 SGHRS, CDR2 YFSETQ. The CDR3 has 14 residues. Trimming pared 4 bases from V and 0 bases from J, leaving 10 bases between. The CDR3 loop is CASSTGTMNTEAFF. In DNA, the CDR3 is TGCGCCAGCAGCACAGGGACCATGAACACTGAAGCTTTCTTT.

The V and J genes are TRBV29-1 and TRBJ2-7, with 8 bases that match TRBD2. With 5 bases clipped from V and 2 bases from J, the junction kept 5 bases outside the gene matches. The CDR3 covers 13 residues. CDR1 is SQVTM and CDR2 is ANQGSEA in the germline V gene. For the CDR3, the DNA is TGCAGCGTTATCGGACTAGCAACCTACGAGCAGTACTTC. Translated: CSVIGLATYEQYF.

As regards this clone: Other nucleotide sequences in the sample specify the same CDR3. The chain has TRBV27 and TRBJ1-1, with 9 bases that match TRBD1. V lost 6 bases, J lost 4 bases, and 0 bases stayed unmatched. CDR1 and CDR2 from the germline V gene are MNHEY and SMNVEV (reference sequence). The CDR3 has 12 amino acids. The CDR3 nucleotides read TGTGCCAGCAGGACAGGGGGCACTGAAGCTTTCTTT. It yields the protein CASRTGGTEAFF.

This clone appeared a few times. This chain links TRBV2 with TRBJ1-6; 7 nucleotides agree with TRBD1. The CDR3 is 14 residues long. Germline CDR1 and CDR2: SNHLY and FYNNEI. J gave up 10 bases and V 4 bases, and 7 bases lay outside the gene matches. The CDR3, as DNA: TGTGCCAGCAGTGCGGCCAGGGGGGGATCACCCCTCCACTTT. This gives the protein CASSAARGGSPLHF.

The chain carries TRBV9 and TRBJ2-3; TRBD2 aligns across 7 bases. From germline, CDR1 is SGDLS and CDR2 YYNGEE. V shed 0 bases, J shed 8 bases, and the junction held 0 bases outside the gene matches. CDR3 length: 12 amino acids. The CDR3 DNA follows: TGTGCCAGCAGCGTAGGGGAGGGTACGCAGTATTTT. The encoded protein is CASSVGEGTQYF.

A note on this clone: Within the sample, other DNA sequences also encode this same CDR3. This rearrangement joins TRBV11-2 to TRBJ2-7; D remains unclear. With 4 bases removed from V and 3 bases from J, the gap between germline ends came to 4 bases. Germline assignment: CDR1 SGHAT and CDR2 FQNNGV. The CDR3 has 11 residues. This CDR3 is CASSSYYEQYF. CDR3 nucleotide sequence: TGTGCCAGCAGCTCATACTACGAGCAGTACTTC. The full variable domain, with the rest looked up from reference TRBV11-2 and TRBJ2-7, is EAGVAQSPRYKIIEKRQSVAFWCNPISGHATLYWYQQILGQGPKLLIQFQNNGVVDDSQLPKDRFSAERLKGVDSTLKIQPAKLEDSAVYLCASSSYYEQYFGPGTRLTVT.

This clone turned up a few times. V gene TRBV30 combines with J gene TRBJ1-1, with D unclear. There are 15 residues in the CDR3. V was cut by 0 bases and J by 1 base, with 12 bases left in between. CDR1 is GTSNPN and CDR2 is SVGIG in the germline V gene (reference sequence). For the CDR3, the DNA is TGTGCCTGGAGTGTACGGGAGGTACGGAACACTGAAGCTTTCTTT. Protein sequence: CAWSVREVRNTEAFF.

This clone was recorded once. The gene calls are TRBV5-6 and TRBJ2-1, with 11 bases matching TRBD1. The CDR3 contains 14 residues. The V gene end was trimmed by 4 bases and the J gene end by 8 bases; junction bases not matched to a gene: 5. Germline V gives CDR1 SGHDT, CDR2 YYEEEE. CDR3: CASSTGQGADEQFF. DNA for the CDR3: TGTGCCAGCAGCACAGGACAGGGGGCTGATGAGCAGTTCTTC.

This chain connects TRBV6-5 to TRBJ2-1, with a tentative D call TRBD2 (5 bases). Looked up from germline, CDR1 is MNHEY and CDR2 is SVGAGI. Between the trimmed V and J ends, which lost 6 bases and 6 bases, there was a span of 12 bases. The length of the CDR3 is 13 residues. CDR3 DNA sequence: TGTGCCAGCAGATCGTCTAGCTTCAATGAGCAGTTCTTC. Translated, it gives CASRSSSFNEQFF.

V is TRBV4-1 and J is TRBJ1-2; D perhaps matches TRBD1 (5 bases). V gave up 4 bases and J gave up 8 bases, with 20 bases separating them. CDR1 and CDR2 from the germline V gene are MGHRA and YSYEKL. The CDR3 sequence is 15 residues long. CDR3 residues: CASSREGLSLGGYTF. The DNA for the CDR3 is TGCGCCAGCAGCCGAGAGGGACTCTCCCTAGGAGGCTACACCTTC.

The sample holds one count of this clone. The chain combines TRBV5-6 with TRBJ2-7; maybe TRBD1 (6 bases). The CDR3 consists of 12 residues. The germline V gene has CDR1 SGHDT and CDR2 YYEEEE. V gave up 4 bases and J gave up 5 bases, with 10 bases separating them. The CDR3 nucleotides read TGTGCCAGCAGCATACAGGGAAACGAGCAGTACTTC. Protein product: CASSIQGNEQYF.

The genes are TRBV29-1 and TRBJ1-2; TRBD1 matches 8 bases. The germline V gene has CDR1 SQVTM and CDR2 ANQGSEA. The CDR3 sequence is 11 residues long. J gave up 8 bases and V 7 bases, and 6 bases lay outside the gene matches. CDR3 sequence: CSAIQGEGYTF. The CDR3 bases are TGCAGCGCCATACAGGGGGAAGGCTACACCTTC.

The chain uses TRBV29-1 and TRBJ2-7; possible D gene TRBD2, 6 bases. Between the trimmed V and J ends, which lost 6 bases and 1 base, there was a span of 13 bases. The germline V gene has CDR1 SQVTM and CDR2 ANQGSEA. The CDR3 runs to 13 residues. The CDR3: CSVTAGQSYEQYF. The CDR3 DNA reads TGCAGCGTGACCGCGGGGCAGTCCTACGAGCAGTACTTC.

The rearrangement links TRBV10-3 to TRBJ2-2; 7 nucleotides line up with TRBD1. The V gene end was trimmed by 4 bases and the J gene end by 4 bases; junction bases not matched to a gene: 6. Per germline, CDR1 ENHRY and CDR2 SYGVKD. The CDR3 sequence is 15 residues long. CDR3 amino acids: CAISVRDRATGELFF. CDR3 sequence (DNA): TGTGCCATCAGTGTACGAGACAGGGCCACCGGGGAGCTGTTTTTT.

V gene TRBV2 combines with J gene TRBJ1-1; no clear D. This CDR3 has 13 amino acids. The V gene lost 3 bases and the J gene lost 1 base, with 6 bases spanning the gap. Germline V lookup: CDR1 SNHLY, CDR2 FYNNEI. CDR3 sequence reads: CASSDLQNTEAFF. The CDR3 DNA sequence: TGTGCCAGCAGTGATTTACAGAACACTGAAGCTTTCTTT.

In DNA form, the CDR3 reads TGTGCCAGCAGCAGAGGACTAGCGGGACCCAATGAGCAGTTCTTC. This sequence encodes CASSRGLAGPNEQFF. The rearrangement joins TRBV5-6 to TRBJ2-1; the match to TRBD2 covers 12 bases. The junction had 5 bases not matched to a gene; V was cut back by 4 bases and J by 6 bases. The CDR3 runs to 15 residues. Germline V lookup: CDR1 SGHDT, CDR2 YYEEEE.

The genes are TRBV21-1 and TRBJ1-1; TRBD1, the D gene given by the table, was not confirmed from the DNA. TRBV21-1 is annotated as a pseudogene. This CDR3 is 15 amino acids long. The CDR3 reads CASSKEEGAYTEAFF. The CDR3, as DNA: TGTGCCAGCAGCAAAGAGGAGGGGGCCTACACTGAAGCTTTCTTT.

This chain connects TRBV4-1 to TRBJ1-1; D not certain. Germline V gene lookup returns CDR1 MGHRA and CDR2 YSYEKL. The CDR3 is 13 amino acids. The V end lost 6 bases, the J end lost 2 bases, and 10 bases lay between the germline ends. The CDR3 DNA is TGCGCCAGCAGACATGTCGGAAACACTGAAGCTTTCTTT. Translation: CASRHVGNTEAFF.

The chain links TRBV6-6 to TRBJ2-7; 8 bases are a match to TRBD1. CDR3 length equals 16 residues. Germline V gene data show CDR1 as MNHNY and CDR2 as SVGAGI (reference sequence). J gave up 5 bases and V 1 base, and 10 bases lay outside the gene matches. CDR3 bases: TGTGCCAGCAGTTACTACCTCGGACAGGGTTCGGACGAGCAGTACTTC. Translating gives CASSYYLGQGSDEQYF.